These T cell receptor beta chains were read from a single sample in a study of regulatory T cells in long-lasting Graves disease. A single record per CDR3 protein comes from TCRdb applying MiXCR to the multiplex PCR reads. The data show 300,000 to 400,000 distinct CDR3 sequences, around a sixth seen once. The starting material was peripheral blood mononuclear cells (PBMCs), obtained at new diagnosis, from a patient treated with antithyroid drugs. The receptors originated from a female donor with Graves disease. CDR3s leave out the opening cysteine and the closing phenylalanine or tryptophan. Each record gives: clone size, J gene, V gene, CDR3 protein. Clone size appears in some rows only: once, few, many, or a class for an expanded clone.

clone size: many
J gene: TRBJ2-2
V gene: TRBV2
CDR3 protein: AILGTGQGVFGELF

clone size: many
J gene: TRBJ2-1
V gene: TRBV9
CDR3 protein: ASSAGTFLGNEQF

clone size: .
J gene: TRBJ2-7
V gene: TRBV20-1
CDR3 protein: SAREDRSSYEQY

clone size: many
J gene: TRBJ1-2
V gene: TRBV29-1
CDR3 protein: SVLTQGNYGYT

clone size: few
J gene: TRBJ1-5
V gene: TRBV24-1
CDR3 protein: ATSDRTGTGPGQPQH

clone size: many
J gene: TRBJ1-4
V gene: TRBV12-3/TRBV12-4
CDR3 protein: ASSSPGQGAANEKLF

clone size: many
J gene: TRBJ2-1
V gene: TRBV12-3/TRBV12-4
CDR3 protein: ASGVQGDNEQF

clone size: few
J gene: TRBJ2-7
V gene: TRBV6-4
CDR3 protein: AQAVGAGTSTDEQY

clone size: once
J gene: TRBJ1-1
V gene: TRBV27
CDR3 protein: ASSEWNMNTEAF

clone size: many
J gene: TRBJ2-1
V gene: TRBV20-1
CDR3 protein: SARDRTSGSDEQF

clone size: many
J gene: TRBJ2-2
V gene: TRBV28
CDR3 protein: ASSLFPIIENTGELF

clone size: many
J gene: TRBJ2-5
V gene: TRBV24-1
CDR3 protein: ATSDPGQGALETQY

clone size: many
J gene: TRBJ1-1
V gene: TRBV29-1
CDR3 protein: SVDGVEDRENTEAF

clone size: many
J gene: TRBJ1-1
V gene: TRBV28
CDR3 protein: ASSSRQLIEAF

clone size: many
J gene: TRBJ2-7
V gene: TRBV9
CDR3 protein: ASTPREAYGYEQY

clone size: .
J gene: TRBJ1-4
V gene: TRBV20-1
CDR3 protein: SARGDTNLGITNEKLF

clone size: .
J gene: TRBJ2-5
V gene: TRBV5-1
CDR3 protein: ASSFDRPQETQY

clone size: many
J gene: TRBJ1-1
V gene: TRBV11-2
CDR3 protein: ASSLGVTLNTEAF

clone size: many
J gene: TRBJ1-5
V gene: TRBV2
CDR3 protein: ASREGQAANQPQH

clone size: many
J gene: TRBJ1-2
V gene: TRBV6-1
CDR3 protein: ASSEVANYGYT

clone size: few
J gene: TRBJ1-6
V gene: TRBV12-3/TRBV12-4
CDR3 protein: ASSLHEGSPLH

clone size: many
J gene: TRBJ2-5
V gene: TRBV2
CDR3 protein: ASTRPTVTQETQY

clone size: many
J gene: TRBJ1-5
V gene: TRBV6-2/TRBV6-3
CDR3 protein: ASNGDSSNQPQH

clone size: few
J gene: TRBJ2-1
V gene: TRBV7-9
CDR3 protein: ASSSPGQNNGQF